These 21 T cell receptor beta chains were sequenced from one sample in a study of blood T cells in healthy people across ages. PCR was performed a second time for 7 to 11 cycles using a sample-barcoded 5' primer and a J-beta primer mix. TCRdb re-analysed the 5' RACE reads in MiXCR, keeping a single row per CDR3 protein. Found here are 800,000 or so distinct CDR3 sequences, 20% to 25% of them singletons; the top ten hold 3% to 4.5%. The same sample was also used in a study of T cells of mothers and their children.

Specimen: blood. The receptors derive from a boy between 10 and 17 years old in good health.

The gene calls are TRBV29-1 and TRBJ1-3; the D is unclear. Germline CDR1 is SQVTM and CDR2 is ANQGSEA. The CDR3 is 15 residues long. The ends were cut back, 4 bases at V and 0 bases at J, with 13 bases in the middle. For the CDR3, the DNA is TGCAGCGTTGGGGGTTCTGGCAACTCTGGAAACACCATATATTTT. This encodes CSVGGSGNSGNTIYF.

The gene calls are TRBV7-2 and TRBJ1-4; 9 nucleotides line up with TRBD1. Germline V CDR1 and CDR2: SGHTA, FQGNSA. The trim removed 5 bases at V and 10 bases at J, leaving 8 bases unmatched. The CDR3 contains 14 residues. CDR3: CASSRDRDTRKLFF. The CDR3 bases are TGTGCCAGCAGCCGGGACAGGGACACAAGAAAACTGTTTTTT.

The chain is built from TRBV28 and TRBJ2-5; weak D call: TRBD2 (6 bases). TRBJ2-1 explains the end of the DNA better; the J call may be wrong. Germline CDR1 MDHEN, CDR2 SYDVKM. There are 13 residues in the CDR3. CDR3 sequence (DNA): TGTGCCAGCAGTTTATCAGGGACTGATGAGCAGTTCTTC. Amino acids: CASSLSGTDEQFF.

This clonotype was observed a few times. The V gene is TRBV4-3, the J gene TRBJ1-4; D perhaps matches TRBD1 (5 bases). V lost 3 bases, J lost 3 bases, and 20 bases lay in between. This CDR3 has 18 residues. Germline values: CDR1 LGHNA, CDR2 YSLEER. The CDR3 DNA reads as TGCGCCAGCAGCCAGGAGCGAACTACGGGGGATGCTAATGAAAAACTGTTTTTT. Residues: CASSQERTTGDANEKLFF.

The chain joins TRBV7-9 to TRBJ2-5, with 9 bases matching TRBD2. The end of the DNA aligns better with TRBJ2-1, so the J call may be wrong. Germline V gene sequence: CDR1 SEHNR, CDR2 FQNEAQ (reference sequence). The CDR3 runs 19 residues. DNA of the CDR3: TGTGCCAGCAGCTTAGGGGGTGGCGGGAGGGCCCACTCCTACAATGAGCAGTTCTTC. Protein product: CASSLGGGGRAHSYNEQFF.

The chain carries TRBV6-5 and TRBJ2-5; D might be TRBD1 (5 bases). This CDR3 is built from 13 residues. Trimming stripped 8 bases from V and 5 bases from J, with 15 bases between. Germline V gene data show CDR1 as MNHEY and CDR2 as SVGAGI. The DNA for the CDR3 is TGTGCCAGCTGTCAGGGTTGGACGGAGACCCAGTACTTC. This gives the protein CASCQGWTETQYF.

There are many counts of this clonotype. The CDR3 loop is CASSSWGSPEYGYTF. CDR3 sequence (DNA): TGTGCCAGCAGCAGCTGGGGCAGCCCGGAATATGGCTACACCTTC. This chain connects TRBV28 to TRBJ1-2, with TRBD1 as a possible D gene (5 bases). V shed 6 bases and J shed 5 bases, with 19 bases lying between them. The CDR3 runs 15 residues. The germline V gene encodes CDR1 MDHEN and CDR2 SYDVKM.

The chain has TRBV4-3 and TRBJ1-4, with D hard to call. The V end lost 1 base, the J end lost 5 bases, and 5 bases lay between the germline ends. The CDR3 spans 13 residues. Germline V gives CDR1 LGHNA, CDR2 YSLEER. DNA of the CDR3: TGCGCCAGCAGCCAAGTACTAAATGAAAAACTGTTTTTT. It codes for CASSQVLNEKLFF.

This clonotype was observed a few times. The chain has TRBV6-5 and TRBJ1-6; 7 nucleotides agree with TRBD1. The ends lost 5 bases at V and 7 bases at J; junction bases unmatched: 8. The CDR3 is 15 residues long. Per germline, CDR1 MNHEY and CDR2 SVGAGI. The CDR3 is CASSTRTGENSPLHF. CDR3 nucleotide sequence: TGTGCCAGCAGTACGAGGACAGGAGAAAATTCACCCCTCCACTTT.

The V call is TRBV19, the J call TRBJ1-2; 7 bases align to TRBD1. The CDR3 extends over 14 amino acids. Germline lookup yields CDR1 LNHDA and CDR2 SQIVND (reference sequence). J lost 3 bases, V lost 5 bases, and 6 bases had no gene match. CDR3 protein: CASSSAGTDYGYTF. CDR3 nucleotides: TGTGCCAGTAGTTCCGCCGGGACAGACTATGGCTACACCTTC.

The V and J genes are TRBV28 and TRBJ2-5; TRBD2 agrees at 12 bases. CDR3 length: 17 residues. The V segment lost 2 bases and the J segment 4 bases; nucleotides outside the gene matches: 8. Germline lookup yields CDR1 MDHEN and CDR2 SYDVKM. CDR3 protein: CASSLRGLAGALETQYF. The CDR3 nucleotides read TGTGCCAGCAGTTTACGGGGACTAGCGGGCGCGTTAGAGACCCAGTACTTC. The full variable domain, with the rest looked up from reference TRBV28 and TRBJ2-5, is DVKVTQSSRYLVKRTGEKVFLECVQDMDHENMFWYRQDPGLGLRLIYFSYDVKMKEKGDIPEGYSVSREKKERFSLILESASTNQTSMYLCASSLRGLAGALETQYFGPGTRLLVL.

In this sample, this clonotype turned up a few times. This chain connects TRBV13 to TRBJ2-7; 10 bases are shared with TRBD1. Per germline, CDR1 PRHDT and CDR2 FYEKMQ (reference sequence). This CDR3 region has 15 residues. V gave up 5 bases and J gave up 5 bases; unmatched junction bases: 9. The CDR3 spells CASSPRDRGGNEQYF. CDR3 bases: TGTGCCAGCAGCCCACGGGACAGGGGAGGGAACGAGCAGTACTTC.

This rearrangement joins TRBV9 to TRBJ2-5; D gene ambiguous. CDR1 SGDLS and CDR2 YYNGEE come from the germline V gene. V dropped 0 bases and J dropped 4 bases, with 13 bases sitting between them. This CDR3 spans 15 amino acids. This CDR3 is CASSVDGPPSETQYF. The CDR3, as DNA: TGTGCCAGCAGCGTAGACGGGCCCCCCTCAGAGACCCAGTACTTC.

There are a few counts of this clonotype. The chain uses TRBV4-3 and TRBJ1-2, with D maybe TRBD1 (6 bases). The length of the CDR3 is 14 residues. The germline V gene has CDR1 LGHNA and CDR2 YSLEER. Trimming cost V 0 bases and J 6 bases, with 11 bases left between them. Here the CDR3 reads CASSQDRGANGYTF. The DNA for the CDR3 is TGCGCCAGCAGCCAAGATCGGGGGGCAAATGGCTACACCTTC.

Only a few counts were recorded for this clonotype. CDR3 region: CASSSPLGDPSLKYF. CDR3 sequence (DNA): TGTGCCAGCAGCTCCCCCTTAGGGGACCCTTCTCTGAAGTACTTC. This chain joins TRBV7-2 and TRBJ2-5; the D gene could be TRBD1 or TRBD2 (5 bases each). Germline CDR1 SGHTA, CDR2 FQGNSA. This CDR3 is 15 amino acids long. Between the trimmed V and J ends, which lost 4 bases and 12 bases, there was a span of 24 bases.

A few counts support this clonotype. The gene calls are TRBV2 and TRBJ2-5, with a possible D match to TRBD1 (5 bases). Looked up from germline, CDR1 is SNHLY and CDR2 is FYNNEI. The CDR3 length is 15 residues. With 4 bases removed from V and 4 bases from J, the gap between germline ends came to 16 bases. The CDR3 DNA reads as TGTGCCAGCAGTGCTTCCAGAGGACACGGAGAGACCCAGTACTTC. Protein: CASSASRGHGETQYF.

The rearrangement uses TRBV18 and TRBJ2-7; 9 nucleotides align to TRBD1. Per the germline V gene, CDR1 is KGHSH and CDR2 is LQKENI. The CDR3 totals 16 residues. V lost 4 bases, J lost 0 bases, and 7 bases stayed unmatched. Here the CDR3 DNA reads TGTGCCAGCTCACGAGGGACAGGGCCAAGCTCCTACGAGCAGTACTTC. Protein sequence: CASSRGTGPSSYEQYF.

This clonotype occurred a few times. The V gene is TRBV29-1, the J gene TRBJ1-1, with 8 bases aligning to TRBD1. The germline V gene has CDR1 SQVTM and CDR2 ANQGSEA. V lost 5 bases and J lost 1; bases outside the gene matches: 3. The CDR3 is made up of 13 amino acids. DNA of the CDR3: TGCAGCGTTTCAGGGGGCTCGAACACTGAAGCTTTCTTT. As protein: CSVSGGSNTEAFF.

V is TRBV7-8 and J is TRBJ2-3; D possibly corresponds to TRBD1 (6 bases). The CDR3 loop spans 15 amino acids. Germline V CDR1 and CDR2: SGHVS, FQNEAQ. The germline V and J ends were trimmed by 8 bases and 2 bases, with 17 bases remaining between them. The CDR3 DNA reads TGTGCCAGCCGGAAGCAGGGGCCGTCCACAGATACGCAGTATTTT. This translates into CASRKQGPSTDTQYF.

This clonotype occurred a few times. The V call is TRBV19, the J call TRBJ2-7; D perhaps matches TRBD2 (5 bases). The ends were cut back, 3 bases at V and 0 bases at J, with 12 bases in the middle. The CDR3 sequence is 15 residues long. Germline lookup yields CDR1 LNHDA and CDR2 SQIVND (reference sequence). The CDR3 region has the DNA TGTGCCAGTAGTATTACCGGGATGGGCTCCTACGAGCAGTACTTC. The encoded protein is CASSITGMGSYEQYF.

This clonotype has a handful of counts. The chain combines TRBV4-2 with TRBJ2-5; D is ambiguous. The end of the DNA aligns better with TRBJ2-1, so the J call may be wrong. In germline, CDR1 is LGHNA, CDR2 YNFKEQ. The CDR3 length is 13 residues. The CDR3 nucleotides read TGTGCCAGCAGCCAAGCAGAGGTAGCCCACCAGTTCTTC. It encodes CASSQAEVAHQFF.